These 2 T cell receptor beta chains originate from one sample sequenced in a study of T cell repertoires in cytomegalovirus infection. TCRdb reprocessed the reads with MiXCR, giving one entry per CDR3 protein. In the table there are roughly 700,000 distinct CDR3 sequences, roughly 30% of which are singletons. No antigen has been identified for these receptors. The starting material was cultured PBMCs, obtained from culture after CMV antigen stimulation. These receptors all stem from a human donor in good health (CMV status not recorded). Some clones in this sample may be carry-over from other donors' samples.

The V gene is TRBV20-1, the J gene TRBJ2-5, with 10 bases fitting TRBD2. This CDR3 has 14 residues. In germline, CDR1 is DFQATT, CDR2 SNEGSKA (reference sequence). Trimming removed 4 bases from V and 1 base from J; junction bases left unmatched: 3. The chain's CDR3 is CSAILAGVQETQYF. DNA for the CDR3: TGCAGTGCTATCCTAGCGGGGGTCCAAGAGACCCAGTACTTC.

This clonotype has just a few counts. The chain recombines TRBV12-3 or TRBV12-4 with TRBJ2-7; D might be TRBD1 (6 bases). V lost 1 base and J lost 3, with 16 bases in between. The length of the CDR3 is 16 residues. The CDR3 reads CASSLEAGAHGYEQYF. CDR3 coding DNA: TGTGCCAGCAGTTTAGAGGCAGGGGCTCATGGCTACGAGCAGTACTTC.